This T cell receptor beta chain comes out of a study of blood T cell repertoires in COVID-19. V was pared by 2 bases and J by 4 bases, with 6 bases between. CDR3 length equals 14 residues. Germline V gene data show CDR1 as LGHDT and CDR2 as YNNKEL (reference sequence). This clone was observed a handful of times. Produced via immunoSEQ multiplex PCR; TCRdb's table is partial and in-frame only. Of more than 65,000 clones in the sample, over 70% were seen once. The receptor was isolated from a man between 50 and 59 years old with active COVID-19. The chain is built from TRBV3-1 (or the pseudogene TRBV3-2) and TRBJ1-6; D perhaps matches TRBD1 (5 bases). Sequencing was carried out using peripheral blood. The CDR3 is CASSQQGYNSPLHF. In DNA form, the CDR3 reads TGTGCCAGCAGCCAACAGGGTTATAATTCACCCCTCCACTTT.